Given below is one T cell receptor beta chain in context. Authors' processing steps: Estimated nucleated cell counts came from reference gene primer amplification. Sequencing used immunoSEQ multiplex PCR; TCRdb keeps in-frame clones, though not all of them. V, J and clone size were drawn from that table, and D and trimming were deduced from the DNA. The sample consists of around 39,000 clones, about 86% of them appearing once. This entry belongs to a study of blood T cell repertoires in COVID-19. Overall study: Material from acute and convalescent COVID-19 was sourced from the United States, Italy and Spain. T cells, B-cell-depleted T cells, or PBMCs provided the cDNA or gDNA that served as material.

This CDR3 region has 16 residues. Deletions cut 5 bases from V and 6 bases from J, with 20 bases between. Germline assignment: CDR1 MDHEN and CDR2 SYDVKM. This clonotype was obtained from a man in his forties or fifties with active COVID-19. This rearrangement joins TRBV28 to TRBJ2-1; a possible D gene is TRBD2 (6 bases). Sequencing input: peripheral blood. The DNA of the CDR3 is TGTGCCAGCAGTGGGGAGCGGGTCCGAAGGGCCAATGAGCAGTTCTTC. Its protein product is CASSGERVRRANEQFF. The complete variable domain, with remaining parts taken from reference TRBV28 and TRBJ2-1, reads DVKVTQSSRYLVKRTGEKVFLECVQDMDHENMFWYRQDPGLGLRLIYFSYDVKMKEKGDIPEGYSVSREKKERFSLILESASTNQTSMYLCASSGERVRRANEQFFGPGTRLTVL.